The 15 T cell receptor beta chains below were found in one sample sequenced in a study of OX40 agonist ivuxolimab in advanced cancers. Receptor libraries were prepared by the immunoSEQ multiplex PCR assay. TCRdb limited this immuneACCESS table to in-frame rearrangements with V and J called. A share of clones is missing; checked studies link under half to unresolved V genes, and the rest is unexplained. The sample table lists some 70,000 clones, approximately 80% of them with a count of one. Approximately 8% of the sample is held by the ten biggest clonotypes. This specimen was CD4+ or CD8+ T cells sorted from blood, taken in a trial of the OX40 agonist ivuxolimab. The source of these receptors is an adult with an advanced solid tumor such as melanoma, head and neck, liver or kidney cancer.

This chain connects TRBV9 to TRBJ1-1, with D unresolved. Germline lookup yields CDR1 SGDLS and CDR2 YYNGEE. V was shortened by 1 base and J by 2 bases, with 12 bases between the two germline ends. The CDR3 is 15 residues long. The CDR3 nucleotides read TGTGCCAGCAGCGTACTTGGCGGTGTCAACACTGAAGCTTTCTTT. It is translated as CASSVLGGVNTEAFF.

This clone was counted a single time. The chain carries TRBV7-3 and TRBJ2-7, with TRBD1 matching over 12 bases. V lost 2 bases to trimming and J lost 4 bases; unmatched junction nucleotides: 6. Germline CDR1 SGHTA, CDR2 FQGTGA. The CDR3 contains 16 residues. The CDR3 reads CASSLLGQGAMYEQYV. CDR3 sequence (DNA): TGTGCCAGCAGCTTACTGGGACAGGGGGCGATGTACGAGCAGTACGTC.

This chain joins TRBV28 and TRBJ2-7; 7 positions agree with TRBD1. Germline CDR1 and CDR2: MDHEN and SYDVKM. V dropped 4 bases and J dropped 7; count of bases not matched to a gene: 10. The CDR3 consists of 14 residues. Here the CDR3 reads CASSSGTAAKEQYF. The DNA of the CDR3 is TGTGCCAGCAGTTCCGGGACAGCCGCGAAAGAGCAGTACTTC.

The V gene is TRBV29-1, the J gene TRBJ2-2; TRBD2 matches 12 bases. CDR1 is SQVTM, CDR2 ANQGSEA, per germline. V was clipped by 2 bases and J by 4 bases; unmatched bases: 5. The CDR3 contains 16 residues. The CDR3 protein is CSVERRTSGTTGELFF. The DNA of the CDR3 is TGCAGCGTTGAAAGGAGGACTAGCGGGACCACCGGGGAGCTGTTTTTT.

The chain joins TRBV9 to TRBJ2-3; 8 nucleotides agree with TRBD1. The germline CDR1 and CDR2 sequences are SGDLS and YYNGEE. The CDR3 is 16 amino acids. Losses at the gene ends were 3 bases for V and 8 bases for J; bases not matched to a gene: 14. The CDR3 nucleotides read TGTGCCAGCAGCGGACCACAGGGGGGAAAACCAGGTACGCAGTATTTT. It specifies CASSGPQGGKPGTQYF.

The rearrangement links TRBV21-1 to TRBJ2-7; no check of the table's D call, TRBD2, against the DNA was made. TRBV21-1 has pseudogene status. The CDR3 spans 14 residues. CDR3 amino acids: CASRFSHCRVGQYF. CDR3 bases: TGTGCCAGCAGATTCTCTCACTGCCGGGTTGGGCAGTACTTC.

J is TRBJ2-1 and V is TRBV5-1, with D unresolved. This CDR3 spans 14 amino acids. V was shortened by 1 base and J by 5 bases, with 10 bases between the two germline ends. Per germline, CDR1 SGHRS and CDR2 YFSETQ. DNA for the CDR3: TGCGCCAGCAGCTTGCTAACCCTCCACAATGAGCAGTTCTTC. Translating gives CASSLLTLHNEQFF.

The V call is TRBV5-8, the J call TRBJ2-7; 10 bases line up with TRBD1. The V gene end was trimmed by 4 bases and the J gene end by 2 bases; junction bases not matched to a gene: 9. This CDR3 contains 16 residues. Germline V gene sequence: CDR1 SGHTS, CDR2 YDEGEE. CDR3 loop: CASSPLGQGLAYEQYF. CDR3 in DNA: TGTGCCAGCAGCCCCCTGGGACAGGGGTTAGCCTACGAGCAGTACTTC.

This clone is termed medium-sized. The chain is built from TRBV7-2 and TRBJ2-7; D gene unclear. V was trimmed by 1 base and J by 4 bases, leaving 8 bases between them. The V gene's germline CDR1 is SGHTA and CDR2 FQGNSA. The CDR3 extends over 13 amino acids. The chain's CDR3 is CASSLGIKYEQYF. The CDR3 nucleotides are TGTGCCAGCAGCTTAGGGATTAAGTACGAGCAGTACTTC.

This chain joins TRBV11-2 and TRBJ2-1; the D gene could be TRBD1 or TRBD2 (5 bases each). Germline-derived CDR1 and CDR2 are SGHAT and FQNNGV. The ends were cut back, 4 bases at V and 5 bases at J, with 15 bases in the middle. The CDR3 has 15 residues. The CDR3 region has the DNA TGTGCCAGCAGCTCACCGGGACGGAAGAACAATGAGCAGTTCTTC. Translated, it gives CASSSPGRKNNEQFF.

The chain has TRBV5-1 and TRBJ1-4; the match to TRBD1 covers 10 bases. In germline, CDR1 is SGHRS, CDR2 YFSETQ. The CDR3 runs 14 residues. V dropped 0 bases and J dropped 8; count of bases not matched to a gene: 1. CDR3 nucleotide sequence: TGCGCCAGCAGCTTGGGGGACAGGGGCGAAAAACTGTTTTTT. Its translation: CASSLGDRGEKLFF.

The rearrangement links TRBV7-9 to TRBJ2-1; TRBD1 agrees at 9 bases. Germline V CDR1 and CDR2: SEHNR, FQNEAQ (reference sequence). V trimming: 10 bases; J trimming: 2 bases; junction bases outside the gene matches: 3. CDR3 length equals 13 residues. The CDR3, as DNA: TGTGCCAATAACAGGGGGCCCTACAATGAGCAGTTCTTC. Translating it yields CANNRGPYNEQFF.

The chain joins TRBV9 to TRBJ2-5; D is perhaps TRBD1 (5 bases). Germline loops: CDR1 SGDLS, CDR2 YYNGEE. V lost 0 bases and J lost 5, with 8 bases in between. The CDR3 runs 13 residues. CDR3 sequence: CASSVASGETQYF. CDR3 DNA sequence: TGTGCCAGCAGCGTAGCGTCAGGGGAGACCCAGTACTTC.

In this sample, this clone turned up a few times. This chain links TRBV7-2 with TRBJ1-4; weak D call: TRBD1 (6 bases). V shed 5 bases and J shed 8 bases, with 18 bases lying between them. Germline lookup yields CDR1 SGHTA and CDR2 FQGNSA. CDR3 length equals 15 residues. The CDR3 DNA reads TGTGCCAGCAGCCTTAAGCGGGGGCCAGAGGAAAAACTGTTTTTT. This gives the protein CASSLKRGPEEKLFF.

Worth noting for this clone: One end of the junction is discordant with germline, which a read error may explain. V and J are TRBV4-2 and TRBJ2-5; D ambiguous. The germline gives CDR1 LGHNA, CDR2 YNFKEQ. This CDR3 region has 13 residues. Here the CDR3 DNA reads TGTGCCAGCAGCCAAGAGGACCAGGAGACCCAGTACTTC. Translation gives CASSQEDQETQYF.